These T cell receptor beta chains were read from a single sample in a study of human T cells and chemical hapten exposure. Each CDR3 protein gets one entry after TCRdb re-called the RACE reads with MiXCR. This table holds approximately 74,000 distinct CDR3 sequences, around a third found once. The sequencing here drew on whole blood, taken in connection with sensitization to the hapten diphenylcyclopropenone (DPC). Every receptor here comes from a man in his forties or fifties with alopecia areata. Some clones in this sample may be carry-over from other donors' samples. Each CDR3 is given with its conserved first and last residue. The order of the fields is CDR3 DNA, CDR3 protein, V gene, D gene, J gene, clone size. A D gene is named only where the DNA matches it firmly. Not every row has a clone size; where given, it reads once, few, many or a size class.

TGTGCCAGCAGTGAGATTGGGGTAGCGGGAGACAATGAGCAGTTCTTC CASSEIGVAGDNEQFF TRBV25-1 TRBD2 TRBJ2-1 -
TGTGCCAGCAGAGGACAGGGGAGCTCTGGAAACACCATATATTTT CASRGQGSSGNTIYF TRBV12-3/TRBV12-4 TRBD1 TRBJ1-3 -
TGTGCCAGCAGTGAACCGGGACTAGCGGAGGAGGATACGCAGTATTTT CASSEPGLAEEDTQYF TRBV12-3/TRBV12-4 TRBD2 TRBJ2-3 -
TGTGCCAGCAGTTGGACAAACTATGGCTACACCTTC CASSWTNYGYTF TRBV6-2/TRBV6-3 - TRBJ1-2 once
TGTGCCAGTAGTTCGCTAGCGGTTAACACCGGGGAGCTGTTTTTT CASSSLAVNTGELFF TRBV19 TRBD2 TRBJ2-2 few
TGTGCCAGCAGTGAATGGGAGGTGGGGGGCGAGCAGTACTTC CASSEWEVGGEQYF TRBV25-1 - TRBJ2-7 many
TGTGCCAGCAGTTTAGTAGGACAGGGCACAGAGACCCAGTACTTC CASSLVGQGTETQYF TRBV12-3/TRBV12-4 TRBD1 TRBJ2-5 -
TGCAGTGCTAGGGGGACTAGCGGGGACCCCACAGATACGCAGTATTTT CSARGTSGDPTDTQYF TRBV20-1 TRBD2 TRBJ2-3 -
TGCAGTGCTCCCCCCAGGGACGGAAAAAACATTCAGTACTTC CSAPPRDGKNIQYF TRBV20-1 - TRBJ2-4 few
TGTGCCAGCAGTTGGACAGGGGAGGGTGGCTACACCTTC CASSWTGEGGYTF TRBV28 TRBD1 TRBJ1-2 few
TGTGCCACCCCCAAGCGGGGATCCAATGAGCAGTTCTTC CATPKRGSNEQFF TRBV28 TRBD2 TRBJ2-1 -
TGTGCCAGCAGCCAAGGGAGGGCCGGGTGGAATGAGCAGTTCTTC CASSQGRAGWNEQFF TRBV4-2 - TRBJ2-1 -
TGTGCCAGCAGTTCCCTGAAGCTGCCCCAGCATTTT CASSSLKLPQHF TRBV28 - TRBJ1-5 few
TGCGCCAGCAGCTATGGGAGTGATACGCAGTATTTT CASSYGSDTQYF TRBV5-1 - TRBJ2-3 -
TGTGCCAGCAGCCCCCCGGGTCTATCCTACGAGCAGTACTTC CASSPPGLSYEQYF TRBV7-9 - TRBJ2-7 -
TGTGCCAGCAGTTACTCAGGACAGGTCATATCCTACAATGAGCAGTTCTTC CASSYSGQVISYNEQFF TRBV6-2/TRBV6-3 TRBD1 TRBJ2-1 -
TGTGCCACCAGCAAAGATCTAGCGGGAACCTACAATGAGCAGTTCTTC CATSKDLAGTYNEQFF TRBV15 TRBD2 TRBJ2-1 -
TGCGCCAGCAGCAGGACTGACAGGGACTCCTTACCGGGCTACACCTTC CASSRTDRDSLPGYTF TRBV4-3 TRBD1 TRBJ1-2 few
TGTGCCAGCAGGTCCCTAGTGACTAGCGGGATCAATGAGCAGTTCTTC CASRSLVTSGINEQFF TRBV7-9 TRBD2 TRBJ2-1 -
TGTGCCAGCAGTACCCGGACAGGGGGCATCAATCAGCCCCAGCATTTT CASSTRTGGINQPQHF TRBV6-2/TRBV6-3 TRBD1 TRBJ1-5 -
TGCAGTGCTGCCCTTACAGGGGCTGGGCCCACAGATACGCAGTATTTT CSAALTGAGPTDTQYF TRBV20-1 TRBD1 TRBJ2-3 -
TGTGCCAGCAGTGCCGGACAGGGGGCTCCCAATGAGCAGTTCTTC CASSAGQGAPNEQFF TRBV28 TRBD1 TRBJ2-1 -
TGTGCCAGCAGCTTTACAGGGCCCACCGGGGAGCTGTTTTTT CASSFTGPTGELFF TRBV7-2 - TRBJ2-2 -
TGCAGTGCCCTTAGGGCAACTAATGAAAAACTGTTTTTT CSALRATNEKLFF TRBV20-1 - TRBJ1-4 -
TGTGCCAGCAGCTTAGCGCTAAAGGTAGCAGGGAAAAAAAACATTCAGTACTTC CASSLALKVAGKKNIQYF TRBV7-2 - TRBJ2-4 few
TGTGCCAGCAGTTTTAGGGGCGGCTATGGCTACACCTTC CASSFRGGYGYTF TRBV28 - TRBJ1-2 -
TGCAGTGCTAGAGAGGCCAGCGGGACCAACAATGAGCAGTTCTTC CSAREASGTNNEQFF TRBV20-1 TRBD2 TRBJ2-1 -
TGTGCCAGCAGTACCTGGGACCTTGTGAACACTGAAGCTTTCTTT CASSTWDLVNTEAFF TRBV28 - TRBJ1-1 -
TGTGCCATCAGGCGGGACACGGAATCCTACGAGCAGTACTTC CAIRRDTESYEQYF TRBV10-3 - TRBJ2-7 -
TGTGCCAGCAGCAAAAGGGACAGCTATAGCAATCAGCCCCAGCATTTT CASSKRDSYSNQPQHF TRBV21-1 - TRBJ1-5 few
TGCAGTACTCAGGGGGCGCCGGGCTACACCTTC CSTQGAPGYTF TRBV20-1 TRBD1 TRBJ1-2 few
TGTGCCAGCTCTTTTAGCCCCGGCGGACTAGCGGGAGAAAATGATGAGCAGTTCTTC CASSFSPGGLAGENDEQFF TRBV18 TRBD2 TRBJ2-1 few
TGTGCCAGCAGCCCGACAGGTTTGAGCACAGATACGCAGTATTTT CASSPTGLSTDTQYF TRBV6-1 - TRBJ2-3 -
TGTGCCAGCAGCCCTCTGGGAAACTATGGCTACACCTTC CASSPLGNYGYTF TRBV12-3/TRBV12-4 - TRBJ1-2 -
TGTGCCAGCAGCTTAGCGTTACACCGCCAGAACACCGGGGAGCTGTTTTTT CASSLALHRQNTGELFF TRBV7-8 - TRBJ2-2 few
TGTGCCAGCAGTGCAGCCGGGACAGGGATTGACGAGCAGTACTTC CASSAAGTGIDEQYF TRBV6-1 TRBD1 TRBJ2-7 -
TGTGCCAGCAGCTTACGGGAGAATAATTCACCCCTCCACTTT CASSLRENNSPLHF TRBV5-5 - TRBJ1-6 -
TGTGCCAGCAGCTTAAATTTGGGGAGGGGTGCTCTTGTAGATAACTATGGCTACACCTTC CASSLNLGRGALVDNYGYTF TRBV7-2 - TRBJ1-2 -
TGTGCCAGCAGTTTGGGGGGGGCGCCCTACGAGCAGTACTTC CASSLGGAPYEQYF TRBV12-3/TRBV12-4 - TRBJ2-7 -
TGTGCCAGCAGAGGGCCTAACACAGATACGCAGTATTTT CASRGPNTDTQYF TRBV6-1 - TRBJ2-3 once
TGTGCCAGCAGTCTCCGGGAGACCCAGTACTTC CASSLRETQYF TRBV6-6 - TRBJ2-5 few
TGTGCCAGCGGGCCAAGGGACTCGGAGAACACCGGGGAGCTGTTTTTT CASGPRDSENTGELFF TRBV6-6 - TRBJ2-2 -
TGTGCCAGCAGCCTAGGGGGGGCTTTTGACGAGCAGTACTTC CASSLGGAFDEQYF TRBV9 - TRBJ2-7 -
TGCAGTGCTAAGCGGGAGGCTATCTACGAGCAGTACTTC CSAKREAIYEQYF TRBV20-1 TRBD2 TRBJ2-7 -
TGTGCCAGCAGAGACGGGGGACCCAAAAACATTCAGTACTTC CASRDGGPKNIQYF TRBV12-3/TRBV12-4 - TRBJ2-4 few
TGTGCCAGCAGCTCCGGACAGGGGAACACTGAAGCTTTCTTT CASSSGQGNTEAFF TRBV7-9 TRBD1 TRBJ1-1 large
TGCGCCAGCAGCTTCACCCAAGAGACCCAGTACTTC CASSFTQETQYF TRBV5-1 - TRBJ2-5 -
TGTGCCAGCAGCCAAGACAGGGGAGGGTACACTGAAGCTTTCTTT CASSQDRGGYTEAFF TRBV14 - TRBJ1-1 -
TGCAGTGCTAGAGACGAAGGGGCGAATGAAAAACTGTTTTTT CSARDEGANEKLFF TRBV20-1 - TRBJ1-4 -
TGTGCCAGCACCCTAGGGGGGGCAGGGGGCATGCATGAGCAGTTCTTC CASTLGGAGGMHEQFF TRBV12-3/TRBV12-4 - TRBJ2-1 few
TGCGCCAGCAGCCATTTCGGGACAGGGGGGACTCAGTCCTACGAGCAGTACTTC CASSHFGTGGTQSYEQYF TRBV5-1 TRBD1 TRBJ2-7 -
TGTGCCACCAGTGATGCGCCGAACACTGAAGCTTTCTTT CATSDAPNTEAFF TRBV24-1 - TRBJ1-1 -
TGCGCCAGCAGCATTACCGGGACTAGCGGGGGGCGGGATGAGCAGTTCTTC CASSITGTSGGRDEQFF TRBV5-1 TRBD2 TRBJ2-1 -